This T cell receptor beta chain originates from a study of cytomegalovirus exposure and HLA in healthy donors. Notes on the study in general: Apparent HLA restriction characterized most CMV-associated TCR beta chains in a later analysis. According to the study, roughly 160 TCR beta chains were cytomegalovirus-associated. Roughly uniform sequencing depth across donors was assumed, possibly incorrectly.

Likely unrecorded immune exposures existed in these nominally healthy donors. A remark on this clone: Its specificity is not known.

Germline-derived CDR1 and CDR2 are SGHRS and YFSETQ. This CDR3 region has 15 residues. Trimming left V 2 bases short and J 5 bases short, with 14 bases between. The study ran its PCR with 60 Vbeta and 13 Jbeta primers. Assay: immunoSEQ multiplex PCR; the TCRdb copy retains only in-frame clones and omits some. The profile shows some 100,000 clones, over 65% of them singletons. Material: PBMCs. This rearrangement joins TRBV5-1 to TRBJ2-1, with D maybe TRBD1 (6 bases). This receptor was obtained from a woman between 50 and 59 years old in good health and CMV-seropositive. CDR3 loop: CASSLGGGANNEQFF. Here the CDR3 DNA reads TGCGCCAGCAGCTTAGGTGGGGGCGCAAACAATGAGCAGTTCTTC. Supplemented by reference TRBV5-1 and TRBJ2-1, the full variable domain reads KAGVTQTPRYLIKTRGQQVTLSCSPISGHRSVSWYQQTPGQGLQFLFEYFSETQRNKGNFPGRFSGRQFSNSRSEMNVSTLELGDSALYLCASSLGGGANNEQFFGPGTRLTVL.